Presented here are 25 T cell receptor beta chains from one specimen sequenced in a study of human T cells and chemical hapten exposure (dated by TCRdb to the early 2020s). The library was built by means of RACE. Sequenced using a NextSeq 500. TCRdb took the public reads, trimmed them with fastp at Q25, ran MiXCR for clone calling and kept in-frame beta chains. CDR3 protein sequences are deduplicated, and each keeps its most common genes and DNA. For this sample the table gives 99,000 or so distinct CDR3 sequences, of which roughly 10% were detected only once. The top ten clones comprise about 3% of the sample. The sample's time point label, decoded: pre-sensitization, week 0. The sample's treatment or condition label is to be understood as: therapeutic diphenylcyclopropenone sensitization with weekly scalp DPC. The sample here was whole blood, taken in connection with sensitization to the hapten diphenylcyclopropenone (DPC). The receptors were gathered from a woman between 55 and 75 years old with alopecia areata. Some clones in this sample may be carry-over from other donors' samples.

This clonotype was detected many times. CDR3 DNA: TGTGCCAGCAGCTTTGTGACAGGGGGCATGAATACGCAGTATTTT. This sequence encodes CASSFVTGGMNTQYF. The chain has TRBV7-9 and TRBJ2-3, with 10 bases lining up with TRBD1. The CDR3 consists of 15 residues. After removal of 3 bases from V and 7 bases from J, the junction contained 7 bases not matched to a gene. The V gene's germline CDR1 is SEHNR and CDR2 FQNEAQ (reference sequence). Using reference TRBV7-9 and TRBJ2-3 for the parts outside the CDR3, the full variable domain is DTGVSQNPRHKITKRGQNVTFRCDPISEHNRLYWYRQTLGQGPEFLTYFQNEAQLEKSRLLSDRFSAERPKGSFSTLEIQRTEQGDSAMYLCASSFVTGGMNTQYFGPGTRLTVL.

This clonotype was recorded many times. This rearrangement joins TRBV4-2 to TRBJ2-7; 11 bases align to TRBD2. The CDR3 sequence is 15 residues long. Germline CDR1 reads LGHNA; CDR2 reads YNFKEQ. Trimming took 1 base from V and 3 from J; bases not matched to a gene: 2. The CDR3 bases are TGTGCCAGCAGCCAAGGGCTAGCGGGGGGCTACGAGCAGTACTTC. Amino acids: CASSQGLAGGYEQYF.

V gene TRBV4-1 combines with J gene TRBJ1-1; a weak D match, TRBD1 (5 bases). V was trimmed by 5 bases and J by 1 base, leaving 20 bases between them. CDR3 length: 17 residues. The V gene's germline CDR1 is MGHRA and CDR2 YSYEKL. The CDR3 spells CASSAQPPGHWNTEAFF. Here the CDR3 DNA reads TGCGCCAGCAGCGCGCAACCGCCCGGACACTGGAACACTGAAGCTTTCTTT.

A single count supports this clonotype. The rearrangement joins TRBV5-1 to TRBJ2-5; D is perhaps TRBD1 (6 bases). Germline CDR1 and CDR2: SGHRS and YFSETQ. Trimming pared 2 bases from V and 0 bases from J, leaving 11 bases between. The CDR3 consists of 15 residues. The CDR3 reads CASSFLGTNQETQYF. CDR3 nucleotide sequence: TGCGCCAGCAGCTTCTTGGGGACAAACCAAGAGACCCAGTACTTC.

This clonotype has ten or more counts. The chain uses TRBV7-6 and TRBJ1-3; D is ambiguous. V shed 2 bases and J shed 4 bases, with 12 bases lying between them. CDR3 length: 15 residues. Germline V gene lookup returns CDR1 SGHVS and CDR2 FNYEAQ. The CDR3 loop is CASSLSPALGNTIYF. CDR3 DNA: TGTGCCAGCAGCTTAAGCCCCGCTCTGGGAAACACCATATATTTT. The variable domain in full, completed from reference TRBV7-6 and TRBJ1-3, reads GAGVSQSPRYKVTKRGQDVALRCDPISGHVSLYWYRQALGQGPEFLTYFNYEAQQDKSGLPNDRFSAERPEGSISTLTIQRTEQRDSAMYRCASSLSPALGNTIYFGEGSWLTVV.

Ten or more counts support this clonotype. The chain has TRBV7-6 and TRBJ1-2; weak D call: TRBD1 (5 bases). The CDR3 length is 15 residues. Trimming took off 5 bases at V and 1 base at J, with 14 bases between the two ends. Per germline, CDR1 SGHVS and CDR2 FNYEAQ. The CDR3 coding sequence is TGTGCCAGCAGCCCCCAGGGCAGGTTTAACTATGGCTACACCTTC. This gives the protein CASSPQGRFNYGYTF.

In its sample, this clonotype was seen a few times. CDR3 in amino acids: CASSSLPNSNQPQHF. CDR3 in DNA: TGTGCCAGCAGCTCCCTCCCTAATAGCAATCAGCCCCAGCATTTT. This sequence joins TRBV7-6 and TRBJ1-5; D unresolved. CDR3 length equals 15 residues. CDR1 and CDR2 from the germline V gene are SGHVS and FNYEAQ. V shed 4 bases and J shed 0 bases, with 10 bases lying between them.

The rearrangement links TRBV12-3 or TRBV12-4 to TRBJ1-5; the D is unclear. The CDR3 length is 11 residues. With 3 bases removed from V and 3 bases from J, the gap between germline ends came to 0 bases. Here the CDR3 reads CASSFNQPQHF. The CDR3 DNA sequence: TGTGCCAGCAGTTTCAATCAGCCCCAGCATTTT.

This clonotype showed up just a few times. The chain is built from TRBV7-3 and TRBJ2-1; 13 nucleotides align to TRBD2. Germline CDR1 is SGHTA and CDR2 is FQGTGA. CDR3 length equals 17 residues. With V trimmed by 4 bases and J by 4 bases, 7 bases remained unmatched. CDR3 region: CASSSRGGLAGYNEQFF. In DNA, the CDR3 is TGTGCCAGCAGCTCCCGAGGGGGACTAGCGGGGTACAATGAGCAGTTCTTC.

This clonotype came up a few times. V gene TRBV20-1 combines with J gene TRBJ1-1, with D possibly matching TRBD1 (5 bases). V was pared by 4 bases and J by 7 bases, with 16 bases between. This CDR3 comprises 13 residues. The germline gives CDR1 DFQATT, CDR2 SNEGSKA (reference sequence). This CDR3 is CSAKTEIVGEAFF. CDR3 coding DNA: TGCAGTGCTAAGACAGAGATTGTGGGTGAAGCTTTCTTT.

Many counts were recorded for this clonotype. This chain links TRBV12-3 or TRBV12-4 with TRBJ2-1; TRBD2 agrees at 9 bases. J lost 5 bases, V lost 3 bases, and 2 bases had no gene match. This CDR3 is 14 amino acids long. CDR3 sequence reads: CASSFLAGNNEQFF. The CDR3 DNA reads as TGTGCCAGCAGTTTTCTAGCGGGGAACAATGAGCAGTTCTTC.

In its sample, this clonotype was seen many times. The CDR3 protein is CASSYQIYEQYF. The CDR3 DNA is TGTGCCAGCAGTTACCAAATTTACGAGCAGTACTTC. The rearrangement joins TRBV6-5 to TRBJ2-7; unclear D gene. The CDR3 length is 12 residues. From germline, CDR1 is MNHEY and CDR2 SVGAGI. V was shortened by 2 bases and J by 4 bases, with 6 bases between the two germline ends.

This clonotype was recorded a few times. This chain uses TRBV5-1 with TRBJ2-5; D is perhaps TRBD1 (6 bases). V lost 4 bases, J lost 4 bases, and 32 bases lay in between. Germline-derived CDR1 and CDR2 are SGHRS and YFSETQ. The CDR3 sequence is 20 residues long. The CDR3 reads CASSLTAPVTGLPAGETQYF. The CDR3, as DNA: TGCGCCAGCAGCCTAACAGCCCCTGTGACAGGCCTGCCTGCAGGAGAGACCCAGTACTTC.

This clonotype has ten or more counts. V is TRBV20-1 and J is TRBJ2-1; TRBD2 might be the D (8 bases). The CDR3 is 14 residues long. The ends were cut back, 6 bases at V and 5 bases at J, with 17 bases in the middle. Looked up from germline, CDR1 is DFQATT and CDR2 is SNEGSKA (reference sequence). The CDR3 DNA follows: TGCAGTGCCACCGGGACTAGGGGGCACAATGAGCAGTTCTTC. Translation gives CSATGTRGHNEQFF.

The chain links TRBV7-3 to TRBJ2-5; maybe TRBD1 (5 bases). The V end was cut by 1 base, the J end by 3 bases, with 12 bases between. CDR3 size: 15 residues. Germline assignment: CDR1 SGHTA and CDR2 FQGTGA. Written as DNA, the CDR3 is TGTGCCAGCAGCTTAAGTGGCAGGGTAGAAGAGACCCAGTACTTC. Its translation is CASSLSGRVEETQYF.

This clonotype turned up a few times. This chain joins TRBV20-1 and TRBJ1-1, with unresolved D. The V gene's germline CDR1 is DFQATT and CDR2 SNEGSKA (reference sequence). The length of the CDR3 is 13 residues. The V gene lost 5 bases and the J gene lost 10 bases, with 20 bases spanning the gap. CDR3 amino acids: CSAWKGKADPAFF. The CDR3 DNA reads as TGCAGTGCTTGGAAAGGGAAAGCAGACCCAGCTTTCTTT.

The CDR3 DNA is TGTGCCAGCTCACCACAGGGCGTCCAAGAGACCCAGTACTTC. It yields the protein CASSPQGVQETQYF. The rearrangement links TRBV18 to TRBJ2-5; D ambiguous. CDR3 size: 14 residues. Trimming removed 1 base at V and 1 base at J, with 7 bases between. Germline V CDR1 and CDR2: KGHSH, LQKENI. The full variable domain, in which reference TRBV18 and TRBJ2-5 provide the parts outside the CDR3, is NAGVMQNPRHLVRRRGQEARLRCSPMKGHSHVYWYRQLPEEGLKFMVYLQKENIIDESGMPKERFSAEFPKEGPSILRIQQVVRGDSAAYFCASSPQGVQETQYFGPGTRLLVL.

This clonotype has ten or more counts. The chain has TRBV6-6 and TRBJ1-5; no definite D call. CDR1 is MNHNY and CDR2 is SVGAGI in the germline V gene (reference sequence). Trimming left V 9 bases short and J 0 bases short, with 21 bases between. The CDR3 is made up of 17 amino acids. CDR3 DNA sequence: TGTGCCAGTTTGGGTGGGAGACACCACATTAGCAATCAGCCCCAGCATTTT. It codes for CASLGGRHHISNQPQHF.

This clonotype was seen at least ten times. The genes are TRBV20-1 and TRBJ2-5; D may be TRBD1 or TRBD2 (5 bases each). CDR3 length equals 12 residues. Trimming left V 3 bases short and J 5 bases short, with 10 bases between. The germline gives CDR1 DFQATT, CDR2 SNEGSKA (reference sequence). The CDR3 reads CSASVWGETQYF. The CDR3 coding sequence is TGCAGTGCTAGTGTTTGGGGGGAGACCCAGTACTTC.

This clonotype came up many times. V is TRBV29-1 and J is TRBJ1-4, with D uncertain. V lost 1 base, J lost 7 bases, and 7 bases lay in between. Germline loops: CDR1 SQVTM, CDR2 ANQGSEA. This CDR3 is 12 amino acids long. The CDR3 bases are TGCAGCGTTGAAGTTTCGGGTGAAAAACTGTTTTTT. This gives the protein CSVEVSGEKLFF.

This clonotype was seen a handful of times. The chain is built from TRBV11-2 and TRBJ1-2; D gene uncertain. The V gene lost 1 base and the J gene lost 1 base, with 7 bases spanning the gap. The CDR3 runs to 14 residues. From germline, CDR1 is SGHAT and CDR2 FQNNGV. CDR3 nucleotide sequence: TGTGCCAGCAGCTTAGCCGGGGATAACTATGGCTACACCTTC. It yields the protein CASSLAGDNYGYTF.

About this clonotype: A single base separates this from a much larger clone, so it may be a read error. The rearrangement links TRBV29-1 to TRBJ1-2; 7 bases line up with TRBD1. The CDR3 is 14 residues long. The germline CDR1 and CDR2 sequences are SQVTM and ANQGSEA. Trimming took 3 bases from V and 4 from J; bases not matched to a gene: 8. CDR3: CSVDKVGTVYGYTF. CDR3 coding DNA: TGCAGCGTTGATAAGGTTGGGACAGTCTATGGCTACACCTTC.

This clonotype was seen repeatedly, ten times or more. The V gene is TRBV4-2, the J gene TRBJ1-6, with D unresolved. V lost 1 base, J lost 2 bases, and 9 bases lay in between. This CDR3 has 16 residues. Germline-derived CDR1 and CDR2 are LGHNA and YNFKEQ. Here the CDR3 reads CASSQGASPYNSPLHF. The DNA of the CDR3 is TGTGCCAGCAGCCAAGGGGCCAGCCCCTATAATTCACCCCTCCACTTT.

This clonotype occurred a few times. The rearrangement links TRBV30 to TRBJ2-1, with 9 bases matching TRBD1. V dropped 5 bases and J dropped 9; count of bases not matched to a gene: 17. The CDR3 length is 16 residues. The V gene's germline CDR1 is GTSNPN and CDR2 SVGIG (reference sequence). The CDR3 spells CAWLRSGTGLFSEQFF. The CDR3 nucleotides read TGTGCCTGGTTACGCTCCGGGACAGGGTTGTTTAGTGAGCAGTTCTTC.

The chain couples TRBV7-3 to TRBJ2-1; maybe TRBD1 (6 bases). Germline values: CDR1 SGHTA, CDR2 FQGTGA. V lost 2 bases, J lost 9 bases, and 14 bases lay in between. This CDR3 contains 14 residues. For the CDR3, the DNA is TGTGCCAGCAGCTTAGGACAGCTAGGGGGTGAGCAGTTCTTC. Translating gives CASSLGQLGGEQFF.